Listed below are T cell receptor beta chains from one sample, sequenced in a study of T cell changes during pregnancy in multiple sclerosis. The repertoire was sequenced with immunoSEQ multiplex PCR; TCRdb's copy has only in-frame clones and lacks some. The repertoire includes under 60,000 clones, roughly 90% of them detected once, and around 0.53% sits in the top ten. The sequenced sample was CD4+ T cells from peripheral blood mononuclear cells, obtained after pregnancy. These receptors all stem from a female donor with multiple sclerosis, enrolled in a pregnancy study. Both conserved end residues are part of each CDR3.

v_call	j_call	cdr3_aa
TRBV2	TRBJ1-1	CASLRTMNTEAFF
TRBV5-1	TRBJ2-1	CASSPGGGYNEQFF
TRBV7-2	TRBJ2-3	CASSTRTGGFGTDTQYF
TRBV29-1	TRBJ1-2	CSVTDKLYGYTF
TRBV29-1	TRBJ2-5	CSVVGTSGVGEQYF
TRBV9	TRBJ1-1	CASSVDPGGGKNTEAFF
TRBV6-6	TRBJ1-1	CASSGNRGDTEAFF
TRBV19	TRBJ1-2	CASSTPGGRPYGYTF
TRBV7-8	TRBJ2-3	CASSKLDTLTTDTQYF
TRBV6-5	TRBJ2-7	CASRRDWSSYEQYF
TRBV5-1	TRBJ1-3	CASSGGGFGNTIYF
TRBV5-6	TRBJ2-4	CASGLIAGGPGGKNIQYF
TRBV14	TRBJ2-7	CASSQGRGAVRYEQYF
TRBV4-2	TRBJ2-1	CASSVAGGPGNEQFF
TRBV28	TRBJ2-1	CASLGGTSGAYNEQFF
TRBV28	TRBJ1-2	CASSPLGQLRANYGYTF
TRBV7-9	TRBJ2-7	CASSLAGLQQYF
TRBV27	TRBJ2-3	CASGILAGRSDTQYF
TRBV7-2	TRBJ2-1	CASHRDRDSRFFSYNEQFF
TRBV9	TRBJ2-3	CASSVAPGDTQYF
TRBV10-2	TRBJ1-1	CASRRQENTEAFF